The 7 T cell receptor beta chains below all came from one sample that was sequenced in a study of regulatory T cells in long-lasting Graves disease. Specified time point: persistent/refractory GD, antithyroid drugs over 5 years with positive TRAb. PBMC-extracted RNA yielded the TCR library. The authors built TCR beta libraries using iRepertoire HTBI primers and Arm-PCR of CDR3 regions. TCRdb recomputed calls from the multiplex PCR reads with MiXCR, one row per CDR3 protein. The sample has about 470,000 distinct CDR3 sequences; 20% to 25% are singletons. Specimen: peripheral blood mononuclear cells (PBMCs), collected when the disease was refractory, from a patient treated with antithyroid drugs. Receptors originate from a female donor with Graves disease.

This clonotype was counted a few times. This chain uses TRBV25-1 with TRBJ2-7; 9 bases map to TRBD2. This CDR3 is 13 amino acids long. Germline values: CDR1 MGHDK, CDR2 SYGVNS. V dropped 7 bases and J dropped 1; count of bases not matched to a gene: 2. The CDR3 reads CASMTSGSYEQYF. In nucleotides, the CDR3 is TGTGCCAGCATGACTAGCGGATCCTACGAGCAGTACTTC.

The gene calls are TRBV12-3 or TRBV12-4 and TRBJ2-3; TRBD1 agrees at 8 bases. The CDR3 is 15 residues long. Losses at the gene ends were 6 bases for V and 4 bases for J; bases not matched to a gene: 9. The CDR3 nucleotides are TGTGCCAGCAGCGAGGTGGCAGGGGGCTCAGATACGCAGTATTTT. Protein product: CASSEVAGGSDTQYF.

The V and J genes are TRBV29-1 and TRBJ2-2, with 9 bases identical to TRBD2. The CDR3 extends over 14 amino acids. V shed 4 bases and J 7 bases; nucleotides not matched to a gene: 7. Per germline, CDR1 SQVTM and CDR2 ANQGSEA. The CDR3: CSVASGRIGGELFF. CDR3 DNA: TGCAGCGTTGCGAGCGGGAGGATCGGCGGGGAGCTGTTTTTT.

This clonotype showed up many times. The CDR3 DNA sequence: TGTGCCAGCAGTTTAAAGCGGGGGGGGACCTACGAGCAGTACTTC. It translates to CASSLKRGGTYEQYF. V and J are TRBV27 and TRBJ2-7; 10 bases fit TRBD2. V trimming: 2 bases; J trimming: 2 bases; junction bases outside the gene matches: 3. Germline V gives CDR1 MNHEY, CDR2 SMNVEV (reference sequence). This CDR3 region has 15 residues.

Many counts were recorded for this clonotype. CDR3 sequence (DNA): TGTGCCAGCAGTACAGCCTTTCCCTACGAGCAGTACTTC. This gives the protein CASSTAFPYEQYF. The rearrangement uses TRBV2 and TRBJ2-7; D call uncertain. Per germline, CDR1 SNHLY and CDR2 FYNNEI. V was cut by 5 bases and J by 2 bases, with 10 bases left in between. The CDR3 loop spans 13 amino acids.

The chain has TRBV7-9 and TRBJ2-7; a weak D match, TRBD2 (7 bases). The CDR3 sequence is 15 residues long. Trimming took off 1 base at V and 4 bases at J, with 14 bases between the two ends. The germline V gene encodes CDR1 SEHNR and CDR2 FQNEAQ (reference sequence). The CDR3 DNA reads as TGTGCCAGCAGCTTAGAGGGGGGGGGTCTATACGAGCAGTACTTC. This encodes CASSLEGGGLYEQYF.

This clonotype was observed at least ten times. The chain recombines TRBV27 with TRBJ1-4; no clear D. Per the germline V gene, CDR1 is MNHEY and CDR2 is SMNVEV (reference sequence). This CDR3 has 15 residues. Deletions cut 6 bases from V and 8 bases from J, with 19 bases between. The CDR3 protein is CASRRSGLGDEKLFF. The DNA of the CDR3 is TGTGCCAGCAGACGGTCGGGGTTGGGAGACGAAAAACTGTTTTTT.